The 23 T cell receptor beta chains presented below share a single source sample, sequenced in a study of cytomegalovirus exposure and HLA in healthy donors. The PCR employed 60 Vbeta primers together with 13 Jbeta primers. Some clones are missing from TCRdb's copy, which holds only in-frame ones; the method was immunoSEQ multiplex PCR. The sample lists 150,000 or so clones; about 85% were seen once. The source material was PBMCs. The source is a man in his thirties or forties in good health and CMV-seropositive.

J is TRBJ2-3 and V is TRBV30; 14 bases fit TRBD2. CDR1 GTSNPN and CDR2 SVGIG come from the germline V gene (reference sequence). J lost 1 base, V lost 8 bases, and 8 bases had no gene match. The length of the CDR3 is 16 residues. CDR3 sequence (DNA): TGTGCCCAAGGGACTAGCGGGAGCGTCGGCACAGATACGCAGTATTTT. It is translated as CAQGTSGSVGTDTQYF.

The genes are TRBV27 and TRBJ2-7; 11 bases agree with TRBD2. Germline V gives CDR1 MNHEY, CDR2 SMNVEV (reference sequence). Trimming removed 3 bases from V and 4 bases from J; junction bases left unmatched: 2. The CDR3 runs 14 residues. In nucleotides, the CDR3 is TGTGCCAGCAGTTTTAGCGGGAGGGGGTACGAGCAGTACTTC. Translating gives CASSFSGRGYEQYF.

This rearrangement joins TRBV6-5 to TRBJ2-7; 11 bases line up with TRBD2. The CDR3 has 14 amino acids. The V gene's germline CDR1 is MNHEY and CDR2 SVGAGI. The junction had 4 bases not matched to a gene; V was cut back by 6 bases and J by 3 bases. CDR3 protein: CASSSLAGDYEQYF. Written as DNA, the CDR3 is TGTGCCAGCAGCTCACTAGCGGGGGACTACGAGCAGTACTTC.

This clone was seen a single time. The rearrangement joins TRBV7-3 to TRBJ1-1; 7 bases agree with TRBD1. This CDR3 has 13 amino acids. After removal of 6 bases from V and 5 bases from J, the junction contained 6 bases not matched to a gene. Germline V gene lookup returns CDR1 SGHTA and CDR2 FQGTGA. CDR3 sequence (DNA): TGTGCCAGCAGTCAACAGGGGAGTACTGAAGCTTTCTTT. It codes for CASSQQGSTEAFF.

CDR3 bases: TGTGCCAGCAGCTCCAGGGGAAGCTCCTACGAGCAGTACTTC. Its translation: CASSSRGSSYEQYF. The chain combines TRBV5-6 with TRBJ2-7; a weak D match, TRBD1 (6 bases). Trimming cost V 3 bases and J 0 bases, with 10 bases left between them. This CDR3 contains 14 residues. The germline V gene encodes CDR1 SGHDT and CDR2 YYEEEE.

The chain is built from TRBV18 and TRBJ2-6; D remains ambiguous. Germline CDR1 is KGHSH and CDR2 is LQKENI. V lost 3 bases and J 0 bases, leaving 6 bases between the germline ends. The CDR3 totals 15 residues. This CDR3 reads CASSPASSGANVLTF. CDR3 nucleotides: TGTGCCAGCTCACCGGCCAGCTCTGGGGCCAACGTCCTGACTTTC.

The J gene is TRBJ2-7, the V gene TRBV7-2; perhaps TRBD1 as D (7 bases). V lost 4 bases and J lost 6, with 16 bases in between. The germline CDR1 and CDR2 sequences are SGHTA and FQGNSA. CDR3 length: 14 amino acids. Here the CDR3 reads CASSSQGGMGEQYF. In DNA form, the CDR3 reads TGTGCCAGCAGCTCTCAGGGGGGCATGGGCGAGCAGTACTTC.

The chain carries TRBV28 and TRBJ2-3; D gene ambiguous. V was trimmed by 4 bases and J by 6 bases, leaving 5 bases between them. CDR1 is MDHEN, CDR2 SYDVKM, per germline. The CDR3 length is 11 residues. The CDR3 loop is CASSSTDTQYF. DNA for the CDR3: TGTGCCAGCAGTTCTACGGATACGCAGTATTTT.

The chain employs TRBV19 and TRBJ2-1, with D possibly TRBD2 on 6 matching bases. The CDR3 consists of 15 residues. CDR1 and CDR2 from the germline V gene are LNHDA and SQIVND (reference sequence). V was clipped by 2 bases and J by 3 bases, with 11 bases between them. Here the CDR3 DNA reads TGTGCCAGTAGTATATGGGCGGGGAACTACAATGAGCAGTTCTTC. It codes for CASSIWAGNYNEQFF.

This clone has only a few counts. The genes are TRBV5-4 and TRBJ2-1; 8 bases are shared with TRBD2. Germline CDR1 and CDR2: SGHNT and YYREEE (reference sequence). V lost 1 base, J lost 5 bases, and 2 bases stayed unmatched. CDR3 length equals 14 residues. Here the CDR3 DNA reads TGTGCCAGCAGCTTGAGACTAGCGAACAATGAGCAGTTCTTC. Its protein product is CASSLRLANNEQFF.

The rearrangement links TRBV9 to TRBJ2-1; 8 bases are a match to TRBD2. V dropped 0 bases and J dropped 5; count of bases not matched to a gene: 7. The CDR3 loop spans 16 amino acids. Looked up from germline, CDR1 is SGDLS and CDR2 is YYNGEE. Here the CDR3 reads CASSVGGSGTHNEQFF. In DNA, the CDR3 is TGTGCCAGCAGCGTAGGAGGTAGCGGGACCCACAATGAGCAGTTCTTC.

The table lists this clone with a few counts. This rearrangement joins TRBV14 to TRBJ2-3; weak D call: TRBD2 (6 bases). This CDR3 is built from 14 residues. Germline-derived CDR1 and CDR2 are SGHDN and FVKESK. V lost 6 bases to trimming and J lost 5 bases, with 15 bases between them. CDR3 loop: CASRGGDLKDTQYF. The CDR3 bases are TGTGCCAGCAGAGGAGGGGATTTGAAAGATACGCAGTATTTT.

This chain connects TRBV9 to TRBJ1-4; 10 bases match TRBD1. CDR3 length: 15 amino acids. Losses at the gene ends were 4 bases for V and 8 bases for J; bases not matched to a gene: 8. Germline-derived CDR1 and CDR2 are SGDLS and YYNGEE. CDR3 coding DNA: TGTGCCAGCAGCCCCCGACAGGGGGCACGGGAAAAACTGTTTTTT. Protein product: CASSPRQGAREKLFF.

This rearrangement joins TRBV29-1 to TRBJ2-3; unclear D gene. This CDR3 has 12 amino acids. Germline CDR1 is SQVTM and CDR2 is ANQGSEA. Between the trimmed V and J ends, which lost 8 bases and 0 bases, there was a span of 9 bases. CDR3 nucleotides: TGCAGCTCCGAGTTTAGCACAGATACGCAGTATTTT. Translation: CSSEFSTDTQYF.

The J gene is TRBJ2-5, the V gene TRBV7-2; 7 bases map to TRBD2. CDR1 and CDR2 from the germline V gene are SGHTA and FQGNSA. J was trimmed by 4 bases and V by 4 bases; bases with no gene match: 12. This CDR3 is 16 amino acids long. CDR3 coding DNA: TGTGCCAGCAGCTCAAGGGAGGGGTCTAGGGGAGAGACCCAGTACTTC. Amino acid sequence: CASSSREGSRGETQYF. The entire variable domain, with the rest obtained from reference TRBV7-2 and TRBJ2-5, is as follows: GAGVSQSPSNKVTEKGKDVELRCDPISGHTALYWYRQSLGQGLEFLIYFQGNSAPDKSGLPSDRFSAERTGGSVSTLTIQRTQQEDSAVYLCASSSREGSRGETQYFGPGTRLLVL.

This clone was picked up a small number of times. The rearrangement links TRBV4-2 to TRBJ2-7, with TRBD2 identical over 11 bases. With V trimmed by 1 base and J by 2 bases, 10 bases remained unmatched. The germline CDR1 and CDR2 sequences are LGHNA and YNFKEQ. The CDR3 is made up of 18 amino acids. CDR3 coding DNA: TGTGCCAGCAGCCAAGGCCTCCTAGCGGGGGGCCATCCCTACGAGCAGTACTTC. This encodes CASSQGLLAGGHPYEQYF.

This clone was observed a few times. The chain links TRBV30 to TRBJ2-5; TRBD1 aligns across 7 bases. V shed 0 bases, J shed 5 bases, and the junction held 9 bases outside the gene matches. The CDR3 consists of 15 residues. Per germline, CDR1 GTSNPN and CDR2 SVGIG (reference sequence). For the CDR3, the DNA is TGTGCCTGGAGTGTCCCTCCAGGGGGTGCTGAGACCCAGTACTTC. This codes for CAWSVPPGGAETQYF. Looking up the rest from reference TRBV30 and TRBJ2-5 gives the full variable domain: SQTIHQWPATLVQPVGSPLSLECTVEGTSNPNLYWYRQAAGRGLQLLFYSVGIGQISSEVPQNLSASRPQDRQFILSSKKLLLSDSGFYLCAWSVPPGGAETQYFGPGTRLLVL.

This clone was counted between two and nine times. J is TRBJ2-2 and V is TRBV19, with 7 bases matching TRBD2. The V gene's germline CDR1 is LNHDA and CDR2 SQIVND (reference sequence). The CDR3 runs 15 residues. J was trimmed by 4 bases and V by 7 bases; bases with no gene match: 9. The DNA for the CDR3 is TGTGCCAGTATCTCGCGGTGGGAGGGCACCGGGGAGCTGTTTTTT. It codes for CASISRWEGTGELFF.

The chain recombines TRBV6-6 with TRBJ1-1, with D perhaps TRBD1 (6 bases). V lost 2 bases and J 1 base, leaving 14 bases between the germline ends. CDR1 MNHNY and CDR2 SVGAGI come from the germline V gene (reference sequence). This CDR3 region has 16 residues. The chain's CDR3 is CASSYTPGGGNTEAFF. The CDR3 DNA reads TGTGCCAGCAGTTACACCCCGGGAGGGGGGAACACTGAAGCTTTCTTT.

The chain joins TRBV28 to TRBJ1-2; possibly TRBD1 for D (6 bases). With 5 bases removed from V and 2 bases from J, the gap between germline ends came to 9 bases. Germline V gene lookup returns CDR1 MDHEN and CDR2 SYDVKM. This CDR3 spans 13 amino acids. The DNA of the CDR3 is TGTGCCAGCAGTCAGGGGACGAACTATGGCTACACCTTC. As protein: CASSQGTNYGYTF.

This chain uses TRBV6-5 with TRBJ2-3, with TRBD2 as a possible D gene (6 bases). Trimming cost V 5 bases and J 0 bases, with 12 bases left between them. The V gene's germline CDR1 is MNHEY and CDR2 SVGAGI. This CDR3 has 15 amino acids. CDR3 region: CASSIGTASTDTQYF. The DNA for the CDR3 is TGTGCCAGCAGTATCGGGACTGCTAGCACAGATACGCAGTATTTT.

V is TRBV15 and J is TRBJ2-2; 13 bases match TRBD2. This CDR3 spans 19 amino acids. V shed 0 bases and J 3 bases; nucleotides not matched to a gene: 7. From germline, CDR1 is LNHNV and CDR2 YYDKDF (reference sequence). The CDR3 sequence is CATSRDQGLAGSYTGELFF. The CDR3 DNA sequence: TGTGCCACCAGCAGAGATCAGGGACTAGCGGGGAGTTACACCGGGGAGCTGTTTTTT.

The CDR3 DNA follows: TGTGCCATCAGTCTTGCCCGGGACTCCATGGGGGAGACCCAGTACTTC. It encodes CAISLARDSMGETQYF. V usage is TRBV10-3 and J usage is TRBJ2-5, with a weak D call TRBD2 (6 bases). Trimming pared 5 bases from V and 5 bases from J, leaving 21 bases between. Germline assignment: CDR1 ENHRY and CDR2 SYGVKD. The CDR3 sequence is 16 residues long.